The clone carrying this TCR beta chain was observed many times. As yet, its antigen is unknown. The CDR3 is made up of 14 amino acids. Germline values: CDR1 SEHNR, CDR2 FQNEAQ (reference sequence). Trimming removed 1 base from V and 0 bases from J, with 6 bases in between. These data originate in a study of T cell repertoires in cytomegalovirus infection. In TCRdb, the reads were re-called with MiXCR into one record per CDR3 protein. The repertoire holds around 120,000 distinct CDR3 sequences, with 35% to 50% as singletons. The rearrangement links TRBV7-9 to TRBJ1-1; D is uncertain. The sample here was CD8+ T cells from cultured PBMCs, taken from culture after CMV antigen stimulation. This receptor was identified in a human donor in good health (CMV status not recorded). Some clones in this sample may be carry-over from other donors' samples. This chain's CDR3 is CASSLVDMNTEAFF. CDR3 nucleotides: TGTGCCAGCAGCTTAGTCGACATGAACACTGAAGCTTTCTTT.